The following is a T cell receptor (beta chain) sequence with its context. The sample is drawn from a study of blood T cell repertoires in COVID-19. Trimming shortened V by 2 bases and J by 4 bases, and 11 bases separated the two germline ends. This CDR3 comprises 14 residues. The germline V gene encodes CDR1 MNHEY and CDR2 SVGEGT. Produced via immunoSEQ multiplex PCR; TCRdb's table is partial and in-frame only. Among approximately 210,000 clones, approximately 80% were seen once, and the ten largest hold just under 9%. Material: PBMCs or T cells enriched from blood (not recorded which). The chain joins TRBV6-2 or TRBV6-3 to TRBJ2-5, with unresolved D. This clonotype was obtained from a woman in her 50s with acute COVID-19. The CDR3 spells CASSYLQFSETQYF. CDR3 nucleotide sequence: TGTGCCAGCAGTTACCTACAGTTTTCAGAGACCCAGTACTTC.